This TCR beta chain was recorded in a study of Ad26.COV2.S vaccination and SARS-CoV-2 variants. Treatment specified: around 19 received Ad26.COV2.S at low or high dose, single or two shots; about five received placebo; per-sample allocation not given. Sample collection was performed on day 63 after the first vaccine or placebo injection. Points on this clone: Its target is unknown. Other DNA variants within this sample encode the same CDR3.

Method: immunoSEQ multiplex PCR; TCRdb's copy keeps in-frame clones and lacks some. The sample contains under 600,000 clones, 80% to 90% of which appear only once. Whole-study findings and limits: Breadth of non-spike TCRs did not differ between vaccinees and placebo recipients. Total responses of T cells may have been underestimated by the analyses of TCR breadth and depth.

Material: peripheral blood, obtained in a trial of Ad26.COV2.S vaccine versus placebo. The clonotype originates from a person aged 18-60 years who received the Ad26.COV2.S COVID-19 vaccine or a placebo.

CDR3 DNA sequence: TGTGCCAGCAGCCAAGTCGGATACGAGCAGTACTTC. It yields the protein CASSQVGYEQYF. The chain carries TRBV3-1 (or the pseudogene TRBV3-2) and TRBJ2-7, with unresolved D. V was clipped by 1 base and J by 4 bases, with 5 bases between them. The CDR3 has 12 residues. CDR1 and CDR2 from the germline V gene are LGHDT and YNNKEL (reference sequence).